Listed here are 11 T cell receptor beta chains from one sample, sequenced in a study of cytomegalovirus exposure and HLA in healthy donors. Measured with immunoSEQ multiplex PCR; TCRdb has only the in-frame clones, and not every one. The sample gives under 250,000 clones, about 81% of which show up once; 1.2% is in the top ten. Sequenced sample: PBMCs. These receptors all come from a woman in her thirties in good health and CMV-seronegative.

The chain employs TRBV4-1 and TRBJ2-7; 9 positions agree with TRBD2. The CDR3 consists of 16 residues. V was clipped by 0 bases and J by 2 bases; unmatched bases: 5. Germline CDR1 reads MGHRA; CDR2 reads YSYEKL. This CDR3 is CASSQERTSEPYEQYF. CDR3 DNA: TGCGCCAGCAGCCAAGAAAGGACTAGCGAGCCCTACGAGCAGTACTTC.

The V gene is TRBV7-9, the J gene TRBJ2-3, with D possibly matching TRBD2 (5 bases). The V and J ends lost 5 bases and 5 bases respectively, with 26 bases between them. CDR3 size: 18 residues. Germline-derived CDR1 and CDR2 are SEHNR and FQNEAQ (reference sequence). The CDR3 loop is CASSGSGLARLWVDTQYF. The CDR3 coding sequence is TGTGCCAGCAGCGGATCGGGTTTAGCGCGACTATGGGTAGATACGCAGTATTTT.

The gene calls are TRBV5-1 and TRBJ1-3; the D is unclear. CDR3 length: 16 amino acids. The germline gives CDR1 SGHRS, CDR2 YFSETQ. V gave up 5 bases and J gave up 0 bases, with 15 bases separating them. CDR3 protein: CASSTMGTTSGNTIYF. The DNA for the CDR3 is TGCGCCAGCAGTACTATGGGTACCACCTCTGGAAACACCATATATTTT.

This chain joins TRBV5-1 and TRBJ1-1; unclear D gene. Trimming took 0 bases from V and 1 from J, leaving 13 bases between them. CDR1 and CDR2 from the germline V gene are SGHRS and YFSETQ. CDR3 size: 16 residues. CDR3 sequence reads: CASSLGEVAGNTEAFF. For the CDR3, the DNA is TGCGCCAGCAGCTTGGGAGAGGTCGCGGGGAACACTGAAGCTTTCTTT.

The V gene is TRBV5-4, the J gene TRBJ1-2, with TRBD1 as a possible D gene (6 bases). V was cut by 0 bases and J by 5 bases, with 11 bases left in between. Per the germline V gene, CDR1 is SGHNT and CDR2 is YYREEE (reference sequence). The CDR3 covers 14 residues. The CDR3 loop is CASSLAGQRYGYTF. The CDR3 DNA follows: TGTGCCAGCAGCTTGGCCGGACAGAGATATGGCTACACCTTC. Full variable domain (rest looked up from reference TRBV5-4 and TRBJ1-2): ETGVTQSPTHLIKTRGQQVTLRCSSQSGHNTVSWYQQALGQGPQFIFQYYREEENGRGNFPPRFSGLQFPNYSSELNVNALELDDSALYLCASSLAGQRYGYTFGSGTRLTVV.

CDR3 in DNA: TGTGCCACCTTGGGACAGGTGGAAGGGAAACTGTTTTTT. The encoded protein is CATLGQVEGKLFF. The gene calls are TRBV28 and TRBJ1-4, with 8 bases aligning to TRBD1. The junction had 12 bases not matched to a gene; V was cut back by 10 bases and J by 11 bases. The CDR3 length is 13 residues. Germline V lookup: CDR1 MDHEN, CDR2 SYDVKM.

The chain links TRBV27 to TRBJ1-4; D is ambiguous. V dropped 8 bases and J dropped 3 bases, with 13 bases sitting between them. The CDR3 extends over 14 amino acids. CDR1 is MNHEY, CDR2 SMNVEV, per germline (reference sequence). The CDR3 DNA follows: TGTGCCAGCTCCGGGATTTACCCTAATGAAAAACTGTTTTTT. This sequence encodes CASSGIYPNEKLFF.

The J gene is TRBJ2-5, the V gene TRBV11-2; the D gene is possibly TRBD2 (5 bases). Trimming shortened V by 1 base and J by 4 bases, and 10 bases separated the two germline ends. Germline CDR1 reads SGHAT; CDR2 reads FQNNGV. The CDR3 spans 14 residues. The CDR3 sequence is CASSLGPSIETQYF. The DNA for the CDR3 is TGTGCCAGCAGCTTAGGTCCTAGCATAGAGACCCAGTACTTC.

CDR3 nucleotide sequence: TGTGCCATCAGTGAGTTAACAGGGAACTACGAGCAGTACTTC. Its protein product is CAISELTGNYEQYF. The chain uses TRBV10-3 and TRBJ2-7, with D perhaps matching TRBD1 (6 bases). Germline CDR1 ENHRY, CDR2 SYGVKD. This CDR3 is built from 14 residues. The V and J ends lost 1 base and 3 bases respectively, with 10 bases between them.

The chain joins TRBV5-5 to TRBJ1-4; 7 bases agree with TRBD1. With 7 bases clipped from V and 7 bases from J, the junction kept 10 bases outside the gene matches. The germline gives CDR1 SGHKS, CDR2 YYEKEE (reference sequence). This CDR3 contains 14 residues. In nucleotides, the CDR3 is TGTGCCAGCGGACTAAGGGGGCGAGCTGAAAAACTGTTTTTT. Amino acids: CASGLRGRAEKLFF.

CDR3 nucleotide sequence: TGTGCCAGTACCCGAGGGGACAGGGCCCACGAGCAGTACTTC. It codes for CASTRGDRAHEQYF. The chain has TRBV19 and TRBJ2-7, with 9 bases matching TRBD1. CDR1 and CDR2 from the germline V gene are LNHDA and SQIVND (reference sequence). The CDR3 totals 14 residues. V shed 7 bases, J shed 5 bases, and the junction held 9 bases outside the gene matches.